This T cell receptor beta chain is drawn from a study of T cell changes during pregnancy in multiple sclerosis. Sequencing was performed with immunoSEQ multiplex PCR; in TCRdb, only in-frame clones are kept and a portion is missing. The data show 55,000 to 75,000 clones, 91% seen once. The specimen was peripheral blood, collected in the third trimester of pregnancy. The sequence was obtained from a female donor in good health, enrolled as a control in a pregnancy study.

The CDR3 protein is CALTLTPDGYTF. The CDR3 nucleotides read TGTGCCTTGACACTCACCCCCGATGGCTACACCTTC. The gene calls are TRBV30 and TRBJ1-2; no definite D call. There are 12 residues in the CDR3. Germline V gives CDR1 GTSNPN, CDR2 SVGIG (reference sequence). Trimming cost V 7 bases and J 6 bases, with 15 bases left between them. Full variable domain (outside the CDR3, taken from reference TRBV30 and TRBJ1-2): SQTIHQWPATLVQPVGSPLSLECTVEGTSNPNLYWYRQAAGRGLQLLFYSVGIGQISSEVPQNLSASRPQDRQFILSSKKLLLSDSGFYLCALTLTPDGYTFGSGTRLTVV.